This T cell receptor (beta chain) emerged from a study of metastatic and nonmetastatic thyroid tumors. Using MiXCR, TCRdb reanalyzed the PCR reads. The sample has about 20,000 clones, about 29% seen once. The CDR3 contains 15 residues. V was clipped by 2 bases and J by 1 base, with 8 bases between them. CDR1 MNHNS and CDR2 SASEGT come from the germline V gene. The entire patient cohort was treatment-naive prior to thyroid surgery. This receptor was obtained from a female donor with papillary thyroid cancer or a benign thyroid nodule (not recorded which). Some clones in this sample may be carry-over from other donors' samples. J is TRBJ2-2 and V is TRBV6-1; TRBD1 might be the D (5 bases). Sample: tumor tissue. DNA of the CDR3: TGTGCCAGCAGTGAAAGGGGCGAGAACACCGGGGAGCTGTTTTTT. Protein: CASSERGENTGELFF.